This T cell receptor beta chain was documented in a study of cytomegalovirus exposure and HLA in healthy donors. Amplification used 60 Vbeta primers and 13 Jbeta primers. The repertoire was sequenced with immunoSEQ multiplex PCR; TCRdb's copy has only in-frame clones and lacks some. The sample shows around 180,000 clones, over 65% of them seen only once. Regarding this clone: Its antigen is unidentified.

The CDR3 runs 12 residues. Germline V gives CDR1 MNHNY, CDR2 SVGAGI (reference sequence). V lost 7 bases and J lost 0, with 7 bases in between. Overall study findings and caveats: Later on, an analysis tied 15,000 to 20,000 TCR beta sequences to HLA alleles at 0.05 false discovery rate. Productive status was seen about 90% or about 30% of the time for most TCR beta V segments in an earlier analysis.

The TCR was taken from a man aged 55-75 years in good health and CMV-seronegative. The rearrangement links TRBV6-6 to TRBJ2-7; D is undetermined. The sequencing input was PBMCs. This CDR3 is CASISTSYEQYF. DNA for the CDR3: TGTGCCAGCATTTCTACCTCCTACGAGCAGTACTTC.